This T cell receptor beta chain was identified in a study of regulatory T cells in long-lasting Graves disease (dated by TCRdb to the early 2020s). Background on the whole study: In the newly diagnosed Graves' disease group, patients had been taking antithyroid drugs for less than 3 months. Patients with persistent Graves' disease were compared with patients with newly diagnosed Graves' disease using TCR sequencing and RNA sequencing of peripheral blood. The study was conducted in China and was registered as a clinical trial. A total of roughly 35 samples underwent TCR sequencing: around 13 from persistent and 20 from newly diagnosed Graves' disease patients.

This clonotype was counted a few times. It lacks a known antigen. No much larger clone is present one base from it, and per-base qualities are unavailable. Points the paper makes about the study in general: Preferential use of TRBV28, TRBJ1-2 and TRBJ2-5 was observed in persistent disease, whereas TRBV20-1 and TRBJ2-1 were favored in newly diagnosed disease. The authors acknowledged the small sample size as a limitation that may reduce accuracy. Because the primary lesion, thyroid tissue, could not be accessed, the study looked at peripheral blood alone. Sequencing and analysis were limited to the TCR beta chain. Compared with newly diagnosed patients, patients with persistent Graves' disease had lower TCR Shannon entropy and fewer highly expanded clones, which suggests clonal expansion. Persistent patients shared more public clonotypes among themselves (under 3,000) than newly diagnosed patients did (over 950).

The CDR3 goes from the cysteine to the phenylalanine over 14 residues. CDR3 DNA only is kept here, 42 bases in frame from base 1. The junction carries 7 bases between V and J, which are trimmed by 2 bases and 1 base respectively. The method behind the library was multiplex PCR. The data were produced on an Illumina HiSeq 4000. TCR beta libraries were built with iRepertoire HTBI primers and Arm-PCR amplification of CDR3 regions. PCR products were gel purified before sequencing. In the authors' own workflow: A total of some 60 TRBV and under 15 TRBJ segments were identified across samples and were used for gene usage analysis of CDR3 amino acid clonotypes. Filtered high-quality paired reads were merged into contigs using COPE and FqMerger. BLAST was used to align contigs to the IMGT TRBV, TRBD and TRBJ reference genes, and CDR3 was defined following IMGT. Any clonotype with a frequency above 0.1% was classified as a highly expanded clone. Shannon entropy served as the measure of repertoire diversity, while the Gini coefficient captured V-J evenness. Clonotypes shared by more than one individual were considered public. In-frame beta chains were kept once TCRdb had trimmed the public reads at Q25 with fastp and called clones with MiXCR. When rows share a CDR3 protein, they turn into one entry using the most common DNA and genes. V and J calls and clone size were set by TCRdb, not the authors. This sample lists hundreds of thousands of distinct CDR3 sequences; around 16% were detected once. The ten largest clones take up roughly 25% of the sample.

This sample's time point label indicates: newly diagnosed GD, antithyroid drugs for less than 3 months. RNA was extracted from PBMCs in TRIzol for both TCR sequencing and RNA sequencing. The diagnosis of Graves' disease was made according to American Thyroid Association guidelines. The patients came from an endocrinology department in Xi'an, China. Each patient gave 8.5 to 9.5 milliliters of peripheral blood, collected in an EDTA anticoagulant tube. PBMCs were isolated by Ficoll Paque Plus density gradient separation without further T cell sorting. An Agilent 2100 Bioanalyzer and agarose gel were used to assess RNA quality, and a NanoDrop 2000 was used to measure RNA concentration. This same sample was also part of a study on T cells in Graves' hyperthyroidism and ophthalmopathy. Looking at the second paper: Graves' hyperthyroidism was defined as stable when no progression to ophthalmopathy occurred over 18 months of follow-up. Hyperthyroidism patients were aged 18 to 65 years and newly diagnosed, with disease duration of less than 2 months. Patients with uncontrolled infections, other autoimmune diseases, pregnancy or lactation were excluded. Diagnoses were established on the basis of clinical symptoms, serum thyroxine and TRAb, thyroid ultrasound, and orbital computed tomography. A first-round RT-PCR of the TCR CDR3 used the HTBI primer set with the Qiagen OneStep RT-PCR kit. Blood samples also contained most of the expanded thyroid clonotypes (frequency above 0.001), which suggests that blood repertoires may reflect thyroid immune responses. In cross-validation, a model built on a 13 V-J signature told ophthalmopathy apart from stable hyperthyroidism with 85% to 90% sensitivity and around 81% specificity, and in testing the same model reached 80%/75%. In validation, the model predicted progression to ophthalmopathy a median of roughly 6.2 months before onset, with over 60% sensitivity and roughly 73% specificity. To identify TCR V-J signatures that set the groups apart, the researchers used a discovery cohort of roughly 100 patients, made up of 40 to 45 with Graves' ophthalmopathy and 57 with stable Graves' hyperthyroidism. Whether ophthalmopathy could be predicted prospectively was tested in an independent validation cohort made up of under 20 hyperthyroidism patients plus 17 patients who later progressed to ophthalmopathy. The approximately 100 discovery patients were divided at random into training and test sets in a 7:3 ratio. Thyroid tissue and blood T-cell repertoires from roughly six Graves' hyperthyroidism patients were also compared in the study. After blood sampling, hyperthyroidism patients were treated with methimazole at a starting dose of 30 mg daily, and ophthalmopathy patients were treated with high-dose intravenous methylprednisolone. A second multiplex PCR round built the libraries, followed by size selection and purification. The libraries were sequenced on an Illumina HiSeq2000 using paired-end 100 bp reads. Raw data were processed with SOAPnuke, discarding reads with adapters, uncalled bases, mean Phred below 15, or no exact constant-primer or identifier match. COPE v1.2.5 was used to merge high-quality paired reads, and clonotypes were defined as unique nucleotide sequences. MiTCR v1.1 was used to align the clonotypes against IMGT TRBV, TRBD and TRBJ reference segments. The analysis was restricted to V-J combinations with a frequency above 0.0001, which together covered roughly 99% of the repertoires. The TCS score was defined as F50 (clonal expansion) divided by E x V (chaos), with BLOSUM62-based TCRdist calculated between CDR3 peptides within each V-J. Welch's t-statistics and random forest reduced fewer than 550 V-J features to some 14, which were used in a naive Bayes classifier (R e1071). Sample size was not statistically predetermined, and blinding of investigators to group allocation was not performed. The paper describes TCR Vbeta CDR3 sequencing of about 140 peripheral blood samples, made up of about 41 ophthalmopathy patients, roughly 72 hyperthyroidism patients and roughly 17 progressor patients.

The sequence links TRBV12-3 or TRBV12-4 to TRBJ2-3; the D gene assignment is ambiguous. The clonotype originates from a woman aged 40 to 65 with Graves disease. Donor details come from another sample of the same person, matched by shared clones. This sample comprised peripheral blood mononuclear cells (PBMCs), obtained at new diagnosis, from a patient treated with antithyroid drugs. CDR3 region: CASSLMWGTDTQYF. The DNA sequence follows: TGTGCCAGCAGTTTAATGTGGGGCACAGATACGCAGTATTTT.